Listed below are T cell receptor beta chains from one sample, sequenced in a study of T-cell memory formation after mild COVID-19. TCRdb called the 5' RACE reads again in MiXCR, with one record for every CDR3 protein. This sample yields 200,000 to 300,000 distinct CDR3 sequences, of which approximately 15% are seen a single time; 2% to 2.5% belongs to the top ten. Sequencing was carried out using PBMCs or a T cell subset sorted from them (not recorded which). Receptors were obtained from an adult woman who had mild COVID-19 (a few samples of this study predate the infection). Cell type and time point are not known. The CDR3 runs from the conserved cysteine through the conserved F or W. A D gene is named only where the DNA matches it firmly. The size field is filled for only some rows; it gives once, few, many or a size class.

>NA|TRBV7-8|TRBJ2-7|NA
CASSFRDVTYEQYF
TGTGCCAGCAGCTTCCGGGACGTAACCTACGAGCAGTACTTC
>few|TRBV19|TRBJ2-7|TRBD1
CASSIMGQGSYEQYF
TGTGCCAGTAGTATAATGGGACAGGGGTCCTACGAGCAGTACTTC
>few|TRBV6-1|TRBJ1-2|NA
CASSEESGYTF
TGTGCCAGCAGTGAAGAATCGGGCTACACCTTC
>few|TRBV7-8|TRBJ2-3|NA
CASSLRPKYMSTDTQYF
TGTGCCAGCAGCTTAAGACCCAAATATATGTCCACAGATACGCAGTATTTT
>few|TRBV20-1|TRBJ2-1|TRBD2
CSAPRSGDNEQFF
TGCAGTGCTCCTCGAAGCGGGGATAATGAGCAGTTCTTC
>few|TRBV30|TRBJ1-1|NA
CAWIPYTEAFF
TGTGCCTGGATCCCGTACACTGAAGCTTTCTTT
>NA|TRBV5-1|TRBJ1-5|NA
CASSLVPGSNQPQHF
TGCGCCAGCAGCTTGGTGCCAGGCAGCAATCAGCCCCAGCATTTT
>NA|TRBV24-1|TRBJ2-5|TRBD2
CATSLAGGQETQYF
TGTGCCACCTCTCTAGCGGGAGGGCAAGAGACCCAGTACTTC
>NA|TRBV6-2/TRBV6-3|TRBJ1-1|TRBD1
CASITDGTAQITEAFF
TGTGCCAGCATTACTGATGGGACAGCACAGATCACTGAAGCTTTCTTT
>NA|TRBV4-1|TRBJ1-6|NA
CASSQVRGSKGDSPLHF
TGCGCCAGCAGCCAAGTAAGGGGATCGAAAGGTGATTCACCCCTCCACTTT
>few|TRBV6-5|TRBJ2-2|NA
CASSYHHQGGELFF
TGTGCCAGCAGTTACCACCATCAGGGCGGGGAGCTGTTTTTT
>NA|TRBV6-2/TRBV6-3|TRBJ2-1|NA
CASSYEGGDYNEQFF
TGTGCCAGCAGTTACGAGGGGGGGGACTACAATGAGCAGTTCTTC
>NA|TRBV10-3|TRBJ2-5|NA
CAISRGETQYF
TGTGCCATCAGCAGGGGAGAGACCCAGTACTTC
>few|TRBV5-5|TRBJ1-2|NA
CASSLAALNLNYGYTF
TGTGCCAGCAGCTTGGCTGCTTTGAATCTTAACTATGGCTACACCTTC
>NA|TRBV6-5|TRBJ1-1|NA
CASSYSNWALRPTEAFF
TGTGCCAGCAGTTACTCGAACTGGGCCCTCCGCCCCACTGAAGCTTTCTTT
>NA|TRBV7-3|TRBJ2-5|NA
CASSLTATPGGKETQYF
TGTGCCAGCAGCTTAACCGCAACCCCCGGGGGAAAAGAGACCCAGTACTTC
>NA|TRBV6-2/TRBV6-3|TRBJ2-7|TRBD1
CASSFGTGDSYEQYF
TGTGCCAGCAGTTTTGGGACAGGGGACTCCTACGAGCAGTACTTC
>few|TRBV11-2|TRBJ2-7|TRBD2
CASSPYGLAGGPYEQYF
TGTGCCAGCAGCCCCTACGGACTAGCGGGAGGGCCCTACGAGCAGTACTTC
>NA|TRBV5-1|TRBJ2-2|NA
CASSLGTWGKAGELFF
TGCGCCAGCAGCTTGGGAACATGGGGAAAGGCCGGGGAGCTGTTTTTT
>NA|TRBV12-3/TRBV12-4|TRBJ1-2|NA
CASSLGVNNYGYTF
TGTGCCAGCAGTTTAGGAGTAAACAACTATGGCTACACCTTC
>NA|TRBV7-9|TRBJ1-1|TRBD1
CASRGQLNTEAFF
TGTGCCAGCAGGGGACAGCTGAACACTGAAGCTTTCTTT
>NA|TRBV4-3|TRBJ1-3|TRBD1
CASSPGQANSGNTIYF
TGCGCCAGCAGCCCGGGACAGGCTAACTCTGGAAACACCATATATTTT
>few|TRBV9|TRBJ2-3|NA
CASSVDPQTDTQYF
TGTGCCAGCAGCGTAGATCCACAGACAGATACGCAGTATTTT
>few|TRBV12-3/TRBV12-4|TRBJ1-2|NA
CASSLLIYYGYTF
TGTGCCAGCAGTTTACTGATCTACTATGGCTACACCTTC
>few|TRBV5-6|TRBJ1-5|NA
CASSPTRGSRQPQHF
TGTGCCAGCAGCCCGACGCGGGGCTCCAGACAGCCCCAGCATTTT
>NA|TRBV13|TRBJ2-4|TRBD2
CASSQTGTSGSWAKNIQYF
TGTGCCAGCAGCCAAACTGGGACTAGCGGGAGTTGGGCCAAAAACATTCAGTACTTC
>NA|TRBV9|TRBJ1-6|NA
CASSGDLASPLHF
TGTGCCAGCAGCGGGGACCTGGCTTCACCCCTCCACTTT
>few|TRBV20-1|TRBJ2-2|NA
CSARDFSSAGELFF
TGCAGTGCTAGAGATTTCTCTAGCGCGGGGGAGCTGTTTTTT
>many|TRBV15|TRBJ1-1|NA
CATSREPRLNTEAFF
TGTGCCACCAGCAGAGAACCCAGACTAAACACTGAAGCTTTCTTT
>few|TRBV5-1|TRBJ2-3|NA
CASSFPSGASTDTQYF
TGCGCCAGCAGCTTCCCCTCGGGAGCTAGCACAGATACGCAGTATTTT
>NA|TRBV7-9|TRBJ1-2|NA
CASSFSARVNYGYTF
TGTGCCAGCAGCTTTTCTGCCAGGGTGAACTATGGCTACACCTTC
>few|TRBV21-1|TRBJ1-6|NA
CASSRRDSDACTNF
TGTGCCAGCAGCCGCCGGGACAGCGATGCTTGCACAAACTTT
>NA|TRBV6-5|TRBJ1-1|NA
CASRVNKNTEAFF
TGTGCCAGCAGAGTAAACAAGAACACTGAAGCTTTCTTT
>NA|TRBV6-2/TRBV6-3|TRBJ2-3|NA
CASSYSSPADTQYF
TGTGCCAGCAGTTACTCGTCTCCGGCAGATACGCAGTATTTT
>NA|TRBV20-1|TRBJ2-7|NA
CSARGEWQYF
TGCAGTGCTAGGGGGGAGTGGCAGTACTTC
>NA|TRBV3-1|TRBJ1-6|NA
CASSHQNRSPLHF
TGTGCCAGCAGCCATCAAAATCGTTCACCCCTCCACTTT
>many|TRBV7-2|TRBJ1-2|TRBD1
CASSGTGGSYGYTF
TGTGCCAGCAGCGGGACAGGGGGATCCTATGGCTACACCTTC
>NA|TRBV19|TRBJ2-3|NA
CASKERGRGSTDTQYF
TGTGCCAGTAAAGAAAGGGGCAGGGGAAGCACAGATACGCAGTATTTT
>few|TRBV18|TRBJ1-1|NA
CASSPGITGEAFF
TGTGCCAGCTCACCAGGGATAACGGGAGAAGCTTTCTTT
>few|TRBV5-1|TRBJ2-5|NA
CASSLDPVQETQYF
TGCGCCAGCAGCTTGGACCCTGTCCAAGAGACCCAGTACTTC
>NA|TRBV4-3|TRBJ2-1|NA
CASSQVTAPRYEQFF
TGCGCCAGCAGCCAAGTTACTGCGCCCAGATATGAGCAGTTCTTC
>few|TRBV2|TRBJ1-6|NA
CASTRQYNSPLHF
TGTGCCAGCACGAGACAGTATAATTCACCCCTCCACTTT
>few|TRBV20-1|TRBJ1-2|NA
CSASGPNGYTF
TGCAGTGCTAGTGGCCCGAATGGCTACACCTTC
>few|TRBV24-1|TRBJ1-1|NA
CATRESGGAPGGAFF
TGTGCCACCCGTGAGTCGGGGGGCGCGCCTGGGGGAGCTTTCTTT
>NA|TRBV24-1|TRBJ2-5|TRBD1
CATSDVTGGGETQYF
TGTGCCACCAGTGATGTGACAGGGGGAGGCGAGACCCAGTACTTC
>NA|TRBV12-3/TRBV12-4|TRBJ2-7|NA
CASTHRGRANEQYF
TGTGCCAGCACCCACCGGGGCAGGGCCAACGAGCAGTACTTC
>few|TRBV5-5|TRBJ2-1|NA
CASSPASVTNEQFF
TGTGCCAGCAGCCCCGCGTCGGTAACCAATGAGCAGTTCTTC
>many|TRBV5-1|TRBJ2-3|NA
CASSYLAQSTDTQYF
TGCGCCAGCAGCTATCTAGCGCAGAGCACAGATACGCAGTATTTT
>many|TRBV5-1|TRBJ1-1|NA
CASSLEQALTNTEAFF
TGCGCCAGCAGCTTGGAGCAGGCACTCACGAACACTGAAGCTTTCTTT
>few|TRBV12-3/TRBV12-4|TRBJ1-1|TRBD1
CASSRILTGSTEAFF
TGTGCCAGCAGCCGAATCCTGACAGGGAGCACTGAAGCTTTCTTT
>few|TRBV27|TRBJ1-2|NA
CASSLGPGDGPPGYTF
TGTGCCAGCAGTTTAGGCCCAGGGGATGGACCGCCGGGCTACACCTTC
>few|TRBV30|TRBJ2-3|NA
CAWAVYDRFSTDTQYF
TGTGCCTGGGCAGTTTACGACAGATTCAGCACAGATACGCAGTATTTT
>NA|TRBV6-5|TRBJ2-1|TRBD2
CASSLAGGRDEQFF
TGTGCCAGCAGTCTAGCGGGGGGGCGGGATGAGCAGTTCTTC
>few|TRBV29-1|TRBJ1-2|NA
CSVEGLAGFGYTF
TGCAGCGTTGAAGGCCTGGCGGGGTTCGGCTACACCTTC
>few|TRBV5-1|TRBJ2-3|NA
CASSPVPGIGLDTQYF
TGCGCCAGCAGCCCTGTACCCGGGATCGGGTTAGATACGCAGTATTTT
>many|TRBV5-6|TRBJ2-5|NA
CASSLRALQETQYF
TGTGCCAGCAGCTTGAGGGCACTACAAGAGACCCAGTACTTC
>few|TRBV6-6|TRBJ1-1|NA
CASKEGGAYTEAFF
TGTGCCAGCAAAGAGGGGGGCGCGTACACTGAAGCTTTCTTT